This TCR beta chain was observed in a study of graft-versus-host responses after intestinal transplantation. As for the study in general: Recipients underwent multivisceral, liver-intestinal, or isolated intestinal transplants.

J was trimmed by 5 bases and V by 5 bases; bases with no gene match: 7. Germline assignment: CDR1 SGHNT and CDR2 YYREEE (reference sequence). The CDR3 loop spans 14 amino acids. Sequencing was performed with immunoSEQ multiplex PCR; in TCRdb, only in-frame clones are kept and a portion is missing. This table has approximately 9,600 clones, nearly 95% appearing once. The sample was PBMCs, taken roughly 45 days after intestinal transplantation. This clonotype was obtained from a human patient who received an intestinal transplant, so some T cells may come from the graft donor. The J gene is TRBJ2-3, the V gene TRBV5-4, with TRBD2 matching over 8 bases. CDR3 region: CASRSGGGGDTQYF. The CDR3, as DNA: TGTGCCAGCAGAAGCGGGGGCGGTGGAGATACGCAGTATTTT.